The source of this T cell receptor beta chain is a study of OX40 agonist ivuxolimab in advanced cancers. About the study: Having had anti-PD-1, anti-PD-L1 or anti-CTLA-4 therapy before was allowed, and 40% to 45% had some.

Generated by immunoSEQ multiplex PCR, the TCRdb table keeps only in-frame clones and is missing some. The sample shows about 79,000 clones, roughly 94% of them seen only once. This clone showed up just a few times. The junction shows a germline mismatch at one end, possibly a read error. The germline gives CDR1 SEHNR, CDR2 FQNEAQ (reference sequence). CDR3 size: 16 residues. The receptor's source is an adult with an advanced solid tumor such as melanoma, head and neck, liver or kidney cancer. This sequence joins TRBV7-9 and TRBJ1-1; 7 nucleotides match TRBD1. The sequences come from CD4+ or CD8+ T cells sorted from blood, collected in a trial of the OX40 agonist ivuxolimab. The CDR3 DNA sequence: TGTGCCAGCAGCCAAGGTCGGACAGGTTTGAATACTGAAGCTTTCTTT. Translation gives CASSQGRTGLNTEAFF.